This T cell receptor (beta chain) was sequenced for a study of T-cell reconstitution after alpha-beta-depleted transplantation in children. The study, taken as a whole, reports: There were reportedly several hundred expanded graft clones from which alpha-beta T cells came about two months after transplant. T-cell counts and diversity at one year following transplant were attributed mainly to newly produced T cells.

Details on this clonotype: Its antigen is currently unknown. An end of the junction differs from the germline gene, which may be a read error.

A library of TCRbeta sequences, prepared with unique molecular identifiers, was generated. One entry per CDR3 protein, called by TCRdb with MiXCR from the PCR reads. There are approximately 82,000 distinct CDR3 sequences in the sample; around a sixth occur only once, and 51% lies in the top ten. This CDR3 has 14 residues. From germline, CDR1 is SSHAT and CDR2 FNYEAQ (reference sequence). The TCR comes from a male patient aged 2 to 9 who had a stem cell transplant for acute lymphoblastic leukemia, so the T cells may come from the graft donor. V is TRBV7-7 and J is TRBJ2-1; 12 bases agree with TRBD2. The starting material was PBMCs, mostly from graft donor cells, obtained 360 days after TCRalphabeta/CD19-depleted stem cell transplant. As DNA, the CDR3 is TGTGCTAGCAGTTCTAGCGGGAGGGGCAATGAGCAGTTCTTC. Translated, it gives CASSSSGRGNEQFF.